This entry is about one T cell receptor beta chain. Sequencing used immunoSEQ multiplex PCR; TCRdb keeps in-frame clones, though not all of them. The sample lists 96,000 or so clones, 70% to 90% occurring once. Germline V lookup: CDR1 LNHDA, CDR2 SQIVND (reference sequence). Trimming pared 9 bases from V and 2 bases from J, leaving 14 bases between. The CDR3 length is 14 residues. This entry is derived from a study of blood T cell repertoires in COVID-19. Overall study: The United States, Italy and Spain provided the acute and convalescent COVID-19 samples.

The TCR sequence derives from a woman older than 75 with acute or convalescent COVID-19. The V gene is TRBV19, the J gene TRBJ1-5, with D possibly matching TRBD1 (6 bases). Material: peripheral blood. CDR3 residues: CASDTGYGNQPQHF. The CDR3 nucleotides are TGTGCCAGCGATACAGGGTATGGCAATCAGCCCCAGCATTTT.